What follows is one T cell receptor beta chain and its context. Its antigen is not yet known. No quality values exist for individual bases; no much larger clone is one base distant. The immunoSEQ hsTCRB Kit, with multiplexed V- and J-gene primers, was used to amplify TCR-beta CDR3 regions from genomic DNA. Unique DNA barcodes were added in a second PCR, and the samples were pooled together with one negative control and one positive control. Sequencing of the pooled TCR-beta libraries was performed on an Illumina MiSeq using a 150-cycle paired-end protocol. On the authors' methods: Raw sequencing data were processed by Adaptive Biotechnologies into a report with normalized, annotated TCR-beta repertoires. T-cell density was computed as TCR-beta templates normalized to usable DNA, which was estimated by amplifying housekeeping genes. Richness was the count of unique rearrangements, and clonality was defined as 1 minus Pielou's evenness. TCRdb stores this immuneACCESS table with in-frame sequences only. Part of the clones is absent; in the studies checked, under half of the shortfall reflects unresolved V genes, and no reason is known for the rest. D and trimming were read from the DNA, whereas the V and J calls and clone size are those reported in that table. The sample profile shows about 1,600 clones; about 83% of them were found once. The top ten constitute approximately 7.1% of the sample.

The sample comes from a study of T cells and copy number aberrations in small-cell lung cancer (dated by TCRdb to the early 2020s). For the study in its entirety: Whole-exome sequencing of the same tumor regions was paired with TCR repertoire sequencing so that T cell metrics could be related to mutations and copy number aberrations. Tumor TCR data existed for over 16 patients, and under 15 patients had TCR data from both tumor tissue and normal tissue.

What the authors observed across the whole study: All specimens were formalin-fixed paraffin-embedded tissue, which is known to introduce sequencing artifacts. Tumors had lower T-cell density, richness and clonality than adjacent lung tissue, though the difference in density was not significant. Because surgical resection is uncommon in small-cell lung cancer, the study was limited by a small sample size, and the findings need validation.

The germline V gene provides CDR1 SGDLS and CDR2 YYNGEE. Including cysteine and phenylalanine, the CDR3 has 15 amino acids. The entry retains the CDR3 DNA only, 45 bases that are in frame from base 1. The trim is 1 base for V and 5 bases for J, with a gap of 15 bases between the germline ends. Donors were patients with limited-stage small-cell lung cancer who underwent surgical resection in Hangzhou, China, between about 2007 and 2021. All donors were treated with upfront surgery without preoperative chemotherapy or radiotherapy, and immunotherapy was not given to any donor before or after surgery. All 20 or so patients in the sequenced cohort were identified as smokers or heavy second-hand smokers. Adjacent normal lung tissue was taken at least 2 cm away from the tumor margin, and two pathologists confirmed morphologically that the tissue was free of malignant cells. To characterize T cell repertoire heterogeneity, the study applied multi-region TCR-beta sequencing to resected limited-stage small-cell lung cancers and to tumor-adjacent lung tissue. Genomic DNA was extracted from FFPE tissue using the AllPrep DNA/RNA FFPE Kit (Qiagen).

The receptor chain draws on TRBV9 and TRBJ1-2, with the D gene not confidently named. Input material: normal tissue next to the tumor. The receptor's source is a man aged 55 to 70 with small cell lung cancer. The CDR3 region has the sequence CASSVTTDGGYGYTF. In nucleotides, the sequence is TGTGCCAGCAGCGTAACTACAGACGGAGGTTATGGCTACACCTTC.